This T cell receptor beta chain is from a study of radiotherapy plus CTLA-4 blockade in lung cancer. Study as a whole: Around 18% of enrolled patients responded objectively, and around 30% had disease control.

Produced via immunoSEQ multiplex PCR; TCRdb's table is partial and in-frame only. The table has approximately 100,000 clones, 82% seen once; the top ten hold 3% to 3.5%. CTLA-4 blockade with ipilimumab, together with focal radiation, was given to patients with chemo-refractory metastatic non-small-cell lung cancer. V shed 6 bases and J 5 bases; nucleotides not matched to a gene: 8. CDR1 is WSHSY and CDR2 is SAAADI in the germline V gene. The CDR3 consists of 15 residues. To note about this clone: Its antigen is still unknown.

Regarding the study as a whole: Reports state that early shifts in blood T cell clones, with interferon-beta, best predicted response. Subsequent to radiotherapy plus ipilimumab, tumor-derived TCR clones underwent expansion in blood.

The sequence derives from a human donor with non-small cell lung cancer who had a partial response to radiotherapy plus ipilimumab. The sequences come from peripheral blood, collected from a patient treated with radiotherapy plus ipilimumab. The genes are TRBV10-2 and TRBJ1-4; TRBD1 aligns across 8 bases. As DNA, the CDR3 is TGCGCCAGCAGCCCGGACAGGGACCGAAATGAAAAACTGTTTTTT. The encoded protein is CASSPDRDRNEKLFF.